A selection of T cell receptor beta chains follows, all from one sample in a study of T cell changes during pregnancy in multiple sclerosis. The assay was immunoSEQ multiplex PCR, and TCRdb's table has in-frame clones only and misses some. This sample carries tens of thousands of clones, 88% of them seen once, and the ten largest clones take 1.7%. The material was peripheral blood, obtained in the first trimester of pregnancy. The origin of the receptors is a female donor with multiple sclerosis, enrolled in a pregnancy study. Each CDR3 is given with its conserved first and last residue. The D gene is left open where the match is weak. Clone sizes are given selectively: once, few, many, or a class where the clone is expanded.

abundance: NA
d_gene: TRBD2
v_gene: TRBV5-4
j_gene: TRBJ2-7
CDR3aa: CASSLTTSGTYEQYF
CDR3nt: TGTGCCAGCAGCTTGACGACTAGCGGGACTTACGAGCAGTACTTC

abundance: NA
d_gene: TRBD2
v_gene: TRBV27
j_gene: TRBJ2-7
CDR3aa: CASSFLAGGWSGEQYF
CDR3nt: TGTGCCAGCAGTTTTTTGGCGGGGGGTTGGTCCGGCGAGCAGTACTTC

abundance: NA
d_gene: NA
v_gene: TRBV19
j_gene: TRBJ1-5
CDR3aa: CASSITANQPQHF
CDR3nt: TGTGCCAGTAGTATTACAGCCAATCAGCCCCAGCATTTT

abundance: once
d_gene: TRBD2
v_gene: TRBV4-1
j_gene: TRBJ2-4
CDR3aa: CASSQLSGLVNIQYF
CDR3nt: TGCGCCAGCAGCCAACTCTCGGGACTAGTGAACATTCAGTACTTC

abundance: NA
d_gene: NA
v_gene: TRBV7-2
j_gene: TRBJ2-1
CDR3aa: CASSWGLNNEQFF
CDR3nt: TGTGCCAGCAGCTGGGGACTGAATAATGAGCAGTTCTTC

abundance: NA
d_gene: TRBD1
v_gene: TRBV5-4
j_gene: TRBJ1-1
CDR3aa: CASSSVGRGPLNTEAFF
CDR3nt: TGTGCCAGCAGCTCAGTTGGCAGGGGGCCTTTGAACACTGAAGCTTTCTTT

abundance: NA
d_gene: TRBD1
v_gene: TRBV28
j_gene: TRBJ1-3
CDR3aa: CASSEDRVGNTIYF
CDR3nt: TGTGCCAGCAGTGAAGACAGGGTTGGAAACACCATATATTTT

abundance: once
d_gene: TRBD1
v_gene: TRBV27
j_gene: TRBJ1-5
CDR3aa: CASKGSGAGTAASYSNQPQHF
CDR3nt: TGTGCCAGCAAGGGTTCCGGGGCCGGGACAGCCGCATCTTATAGCAATCAGCCCCAGCATTTT

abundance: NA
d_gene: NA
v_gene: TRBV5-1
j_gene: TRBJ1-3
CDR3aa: CASSWDKIGNTIYF
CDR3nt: TGCGCCAGCAGCTGGGACAAGATAGGAAACACCATATATTTT

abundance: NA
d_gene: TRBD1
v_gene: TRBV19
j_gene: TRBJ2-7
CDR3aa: CASSPGTGLDEQYF
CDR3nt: TGTGCCAGTAGTCCCGGGACAGGGTTGGACGAGCAGTACTTC

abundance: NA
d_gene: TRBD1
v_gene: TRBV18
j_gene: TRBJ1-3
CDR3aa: CASSPSPGQGNTIYF
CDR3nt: TGTGCCAGCTCACCATCTCCGGGACAGGGAAACACCATATATTTT

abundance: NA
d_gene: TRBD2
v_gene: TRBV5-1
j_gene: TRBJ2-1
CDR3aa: CASSWGGRAINEQFF
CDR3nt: TGCGCCAGCAGCTGGGGCGGGAGGGCAATCAATGAGCAGTTCTTC

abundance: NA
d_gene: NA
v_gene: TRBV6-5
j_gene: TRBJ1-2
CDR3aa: CASRTGSEGSGGYTF
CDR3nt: TGTGCCAGCAGAACAGGGTCTGAAGGCTCGGGGGGCTACACCTTC

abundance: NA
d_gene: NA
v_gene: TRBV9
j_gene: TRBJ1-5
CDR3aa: CASSEGGGSNQPQHF
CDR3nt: TGTGCCAGCAGCGAGGGGGGGGGAAGCAATCAGCCCCAGCATTTT

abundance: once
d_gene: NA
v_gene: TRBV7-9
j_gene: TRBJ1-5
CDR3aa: CASSLAQGSNQPQHF
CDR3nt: TGTGCCAGCAGCTTAGCCCAGGGCAGCAATCAGCCCCAGCATTTT

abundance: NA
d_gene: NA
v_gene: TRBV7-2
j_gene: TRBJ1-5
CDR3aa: CASSLGQISNQPQHF
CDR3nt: TGTGCCAGCAGCTTAGGGCAGATTAGCAATCAGCCCCAGCATTTT

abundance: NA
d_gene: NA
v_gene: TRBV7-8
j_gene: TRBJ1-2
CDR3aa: CASSLGGTGTSYGYTF
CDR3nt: TGTGCCAGCAGCTTAGGCGGAACAGGGACCAGCTATGGCTACACCTTC

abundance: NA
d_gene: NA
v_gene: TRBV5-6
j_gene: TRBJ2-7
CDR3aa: CASRYGTRDEQYF
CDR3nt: TGTGCCAGCAGATACGGGACACGAGACGAGCAGTACTTC

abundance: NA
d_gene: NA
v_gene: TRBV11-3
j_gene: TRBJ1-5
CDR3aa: CASSFRGLRQPQHF
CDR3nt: TGTGCCAGCAGCTTTCGTGGGTTGAGGCAGCCCCAGCATTTT

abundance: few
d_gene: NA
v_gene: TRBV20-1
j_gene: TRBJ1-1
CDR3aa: CRSIRGTEAFF
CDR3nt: TGCAGATCAATCAGGGGCACTGAAGCTTTCTTT

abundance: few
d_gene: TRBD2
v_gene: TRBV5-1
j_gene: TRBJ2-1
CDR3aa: CASSLGGLAGDNEQFF
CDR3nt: TGCGCCAGCAGCTTGGGGGGACTAGCGGGAGACAATGAGCAGTTCTTC

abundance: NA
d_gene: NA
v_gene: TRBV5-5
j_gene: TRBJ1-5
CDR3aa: CASSLFGNSNQPQHF
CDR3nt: TGTGCCAGCAGCTTATTCGGGAATAGCAATCAGCCCCAGCATTTT

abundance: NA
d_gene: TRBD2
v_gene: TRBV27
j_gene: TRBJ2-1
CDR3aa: CASSLGLAGVGGSYNEQFF
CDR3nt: TGTGCCAGCAGTTTAGGGCTAGCGGGAGTTGGAGGCTCCTACAATGAGCAGTTCTTC

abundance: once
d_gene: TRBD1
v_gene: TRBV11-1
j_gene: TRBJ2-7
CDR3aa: CASSCRQGIYEQYF
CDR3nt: TGTGCCAGCAGCTGCCGACAGGGGATCTACGAGCAGTACTTC

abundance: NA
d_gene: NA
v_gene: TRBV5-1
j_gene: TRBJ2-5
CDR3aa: CASSGGQGETQYF
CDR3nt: TGCGCCAGCAGCGGGGGACAAGGAGAGACCCAGTACTTC

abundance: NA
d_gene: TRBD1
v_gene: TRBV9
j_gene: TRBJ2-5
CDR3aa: CASSVGGQQETQYF
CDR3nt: TGTGCCAGCAGCGTAGGGGGACAGCAAGAGACCCAGTACTTC

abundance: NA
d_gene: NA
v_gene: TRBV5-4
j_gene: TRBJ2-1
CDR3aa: CASSLAVGAGNEQFF
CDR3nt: TGTGCCAGCAGCTTGGCTGTAGGGGCGGGGAATGAGCAGTTCTTC

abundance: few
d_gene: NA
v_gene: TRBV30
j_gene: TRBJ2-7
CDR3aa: CAWSGRRGGGPYEQYF
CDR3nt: TGTGCCTGGAGTGGGAGACGGGGAGGGGGTCCCTACGAGCAGTACTTC

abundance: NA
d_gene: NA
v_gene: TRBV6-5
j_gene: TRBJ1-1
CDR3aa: CASRGDWTVTEAFF
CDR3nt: TGTGCCAGCAGGGGGGATTGGACAGTCACTGAAGCTTTCTTT

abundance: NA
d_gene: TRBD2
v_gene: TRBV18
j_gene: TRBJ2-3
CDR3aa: CASSSGLAVSTDTQYF
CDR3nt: TGTGCCAGCTCCTCTGGACTAGCGGTGAGCACAGATACGCAGTATTTT

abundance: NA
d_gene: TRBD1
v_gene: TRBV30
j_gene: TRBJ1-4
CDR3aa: CASSGTGNFAGEKLFF
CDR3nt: TGTGCCTCGTCCGGGACAGGGAACTTTGCGGGTGAAAAACTGTTTTTT

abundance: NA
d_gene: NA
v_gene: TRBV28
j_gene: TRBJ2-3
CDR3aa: CASSKSTSSTDTQYF
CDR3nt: TGTGCCAGCAGTAAATCCACTAGCAGCACAGATACGCAGTATTTT

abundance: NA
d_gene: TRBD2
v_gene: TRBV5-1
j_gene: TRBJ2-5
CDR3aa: CASSRLAGDMETQYF
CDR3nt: TGCGCCAGCAGCCGACTAGCGGGAGATATGGAGACCCAGTACTTC

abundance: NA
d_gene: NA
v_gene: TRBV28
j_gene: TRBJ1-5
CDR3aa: CASRGDLFWNQPQHF
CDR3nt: TGTGCCAGCAGAGGAGACCTTTTTTGGAATCAGCCCCAGCATTTT

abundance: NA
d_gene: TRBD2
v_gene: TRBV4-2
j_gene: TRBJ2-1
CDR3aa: CASSQELAGGNDEQFF
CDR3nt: TGTGCCAGCAGCCAAGAACTCGCGGGAGGGAACGATGAGCAGTTCTTC

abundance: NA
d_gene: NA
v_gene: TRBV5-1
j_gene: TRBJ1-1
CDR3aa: CASRTREFDTEAFF
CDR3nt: TGCGCCAGCAGGACTCGGGAGTTCGACACTGAAGCTTTCTTT

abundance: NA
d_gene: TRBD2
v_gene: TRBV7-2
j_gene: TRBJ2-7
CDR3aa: CASSLVPSGGSYEQYF
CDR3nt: TGTGCCAGCAGCTTAGTTCCATCGGGAGGCTCCTACGAGCAGTACTTC

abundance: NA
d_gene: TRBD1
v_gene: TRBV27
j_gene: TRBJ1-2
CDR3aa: CASSFSQGEIGWGYTF
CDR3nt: TGTGCCAGCAGTTTCTCGCAGGGGGAGATTGGATGGGGCTACACCTTC

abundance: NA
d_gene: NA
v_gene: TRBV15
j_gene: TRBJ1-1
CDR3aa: CATSLRSDTEAFF
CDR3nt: TGTGCCACCAGCCTGAGGAGTGACACTGAAGCTTTCTTT

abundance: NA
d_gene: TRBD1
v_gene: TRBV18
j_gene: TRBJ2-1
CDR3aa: CASSPRAGTGGRNEQFF
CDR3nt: TGTGCCAGCTCACCGCGAGCCGGGACAGGGGGCAGGAATGAGCAGTTCTTC

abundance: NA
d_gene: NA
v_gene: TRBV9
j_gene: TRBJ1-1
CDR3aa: CASSPKIVF
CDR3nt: TGTGCCAGCAGCCCCAAAATTGTCTTT

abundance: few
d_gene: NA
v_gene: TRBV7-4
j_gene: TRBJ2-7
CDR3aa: CASSSFYEQYF
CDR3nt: TGTGCCAGCAGCTCATTCTACGAGCAGTACTTC

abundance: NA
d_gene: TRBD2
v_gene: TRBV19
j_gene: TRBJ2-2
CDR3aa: CASSPRTSGNTGELFF
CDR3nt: TGTGCCAGTAGTCCCCGGACTAGCGGGAACACCGGGGAGCTGTTTTTT

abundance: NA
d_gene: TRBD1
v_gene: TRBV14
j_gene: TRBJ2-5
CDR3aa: CASSLDRGRTQYF
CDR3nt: TGTGCCAGCAGCCTGGACAGGGGTCGGACCCAGTACTTC

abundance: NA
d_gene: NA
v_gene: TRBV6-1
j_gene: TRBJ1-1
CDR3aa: CASTDNGAAGTEAFF
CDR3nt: TGTGCCAGCACAGACAACGGAGCTGCAGGGACTGAAGCTTTCTTT

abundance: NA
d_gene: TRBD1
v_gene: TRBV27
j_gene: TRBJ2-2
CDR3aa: CASRPGGNTGELFF
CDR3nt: TGTGCCAGCAGACCAGGGGGGAACACCGGGGAGCTGTTTTTT

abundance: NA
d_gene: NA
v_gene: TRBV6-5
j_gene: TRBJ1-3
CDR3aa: CASSLTIARGNTIYF
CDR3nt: TGTGCCAGCAGCCTGACAATTGCTCGAGGAAACACCATATATTTT

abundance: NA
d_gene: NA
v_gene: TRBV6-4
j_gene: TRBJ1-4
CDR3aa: CASSDAAGPNEKLFF
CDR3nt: TGTGCCAGCAGTGACGCCGCAGGGCCAAATGAAAAACTGTTTTTT